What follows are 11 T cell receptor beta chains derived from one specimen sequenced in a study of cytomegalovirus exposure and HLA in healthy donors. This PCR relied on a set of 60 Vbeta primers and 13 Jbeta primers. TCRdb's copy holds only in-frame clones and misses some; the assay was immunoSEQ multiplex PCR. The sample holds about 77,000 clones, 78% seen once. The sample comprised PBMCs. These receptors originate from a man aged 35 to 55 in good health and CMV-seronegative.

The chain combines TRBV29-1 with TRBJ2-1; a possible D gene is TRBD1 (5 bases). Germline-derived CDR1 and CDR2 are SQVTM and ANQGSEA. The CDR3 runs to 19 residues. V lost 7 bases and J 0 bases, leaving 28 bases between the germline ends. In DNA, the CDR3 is TGCAGCGCCCTAGGTAGTTTAATCAAGGGGCTAAGCTCCTACAATGAGCAGTTCTTC. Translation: CSALGSLIKGLSSYNEQFF.

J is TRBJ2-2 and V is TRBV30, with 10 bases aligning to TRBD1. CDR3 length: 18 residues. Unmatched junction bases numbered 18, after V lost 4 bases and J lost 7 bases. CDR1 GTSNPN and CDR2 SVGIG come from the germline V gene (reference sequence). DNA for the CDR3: TGTGCCTGGACTTCCCTGGCCGGGACAGGGGCTATGGGCGGGGAGCTGTTTTTT. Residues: CAWTSLAGTGAMGGELFF. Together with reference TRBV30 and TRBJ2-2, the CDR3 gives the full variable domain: SQTIHQWPATLVQPVGSPLSLECTVEGTSNPNLYWYRQAAGRGLQLLFYSVGIGQISSEVPQNLSASRPQDRQFILSSKKLLLSDSGFYLCAWTSLAGTGAMGGELFFGEGSRLTVL.

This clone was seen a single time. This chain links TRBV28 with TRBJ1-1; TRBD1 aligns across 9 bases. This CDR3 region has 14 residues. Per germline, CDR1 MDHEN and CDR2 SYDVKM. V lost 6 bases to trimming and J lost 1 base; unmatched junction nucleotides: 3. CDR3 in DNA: TGTGCCAGCAGGGGACAGGGCGGGAACACTGAAGCTTTCTTT. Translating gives CASRGQGGNTEAFF.

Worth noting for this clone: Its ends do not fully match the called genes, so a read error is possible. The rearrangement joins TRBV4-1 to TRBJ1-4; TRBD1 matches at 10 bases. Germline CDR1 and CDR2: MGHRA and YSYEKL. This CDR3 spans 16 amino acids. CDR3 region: CASSKDAGTGAEKLFF. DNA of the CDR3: TGCGCCAGCAGCAAAGACGCCGGGACAGGGGCTGAAAAACTGTTTTTT.

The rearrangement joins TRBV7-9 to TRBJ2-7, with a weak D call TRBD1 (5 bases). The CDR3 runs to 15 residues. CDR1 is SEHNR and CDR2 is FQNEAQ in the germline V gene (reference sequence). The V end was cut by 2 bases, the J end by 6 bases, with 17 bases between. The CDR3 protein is CASSLSEMIRGEQYF. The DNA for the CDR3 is TGTGCCAGCAGCTTAAGTGAGATGATAAGGGGCGAGCAGTACTTC.

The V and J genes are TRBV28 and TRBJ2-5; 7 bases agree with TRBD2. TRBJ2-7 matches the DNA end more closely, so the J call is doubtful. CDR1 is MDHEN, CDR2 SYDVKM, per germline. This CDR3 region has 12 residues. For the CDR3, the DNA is TGTGCCAGCGGGGGGGTCTCCTACGAGCAGTACTTC. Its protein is CASGGVSYEQYF.

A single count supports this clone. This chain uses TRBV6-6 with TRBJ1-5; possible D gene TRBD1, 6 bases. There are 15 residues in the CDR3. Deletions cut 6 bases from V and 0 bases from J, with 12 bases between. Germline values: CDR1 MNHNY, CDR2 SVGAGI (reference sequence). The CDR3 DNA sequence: TGTGCCAGCAGGAACAGGGTTGATAGCAATCAGCCCCAGCATTTT. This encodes CASRNRVDSNQPQHF.

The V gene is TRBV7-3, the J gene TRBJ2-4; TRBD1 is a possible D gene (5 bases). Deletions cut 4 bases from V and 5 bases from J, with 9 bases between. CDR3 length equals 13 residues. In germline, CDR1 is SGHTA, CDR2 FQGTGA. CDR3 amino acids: CASSSDSQNIQYF. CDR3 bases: TGTGCCAGCAGCTCTGACAGTCAAAACATTCAGTACTTC.

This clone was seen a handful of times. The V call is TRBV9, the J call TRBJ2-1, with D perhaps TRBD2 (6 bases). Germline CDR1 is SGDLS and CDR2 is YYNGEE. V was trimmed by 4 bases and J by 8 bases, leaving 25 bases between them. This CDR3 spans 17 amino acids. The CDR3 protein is CASSPNPETSSRDEQFF. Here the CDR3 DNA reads TGTGCCAGCAGCCCCAACCCTGAAACTAGCTCACGGGATGAGCAGTTCTTC.

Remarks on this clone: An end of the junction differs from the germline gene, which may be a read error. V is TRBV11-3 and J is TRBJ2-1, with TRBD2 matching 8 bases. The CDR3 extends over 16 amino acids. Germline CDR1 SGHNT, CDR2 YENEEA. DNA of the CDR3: TGTGCCAGCGGCTTAGAGAGCGGGAGCTCCTACAATGAGCAGTTCTTC. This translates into CASGLESGSSYNEQFF.

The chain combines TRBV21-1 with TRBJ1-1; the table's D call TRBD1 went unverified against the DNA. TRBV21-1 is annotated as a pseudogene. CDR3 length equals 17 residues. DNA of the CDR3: TGTGCCAGCAGCAGGTCGGGACAGGGCCAGCTTAGCACTGAAGCTTTCTTT. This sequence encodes CASSRSGQGQLSTEAFF.